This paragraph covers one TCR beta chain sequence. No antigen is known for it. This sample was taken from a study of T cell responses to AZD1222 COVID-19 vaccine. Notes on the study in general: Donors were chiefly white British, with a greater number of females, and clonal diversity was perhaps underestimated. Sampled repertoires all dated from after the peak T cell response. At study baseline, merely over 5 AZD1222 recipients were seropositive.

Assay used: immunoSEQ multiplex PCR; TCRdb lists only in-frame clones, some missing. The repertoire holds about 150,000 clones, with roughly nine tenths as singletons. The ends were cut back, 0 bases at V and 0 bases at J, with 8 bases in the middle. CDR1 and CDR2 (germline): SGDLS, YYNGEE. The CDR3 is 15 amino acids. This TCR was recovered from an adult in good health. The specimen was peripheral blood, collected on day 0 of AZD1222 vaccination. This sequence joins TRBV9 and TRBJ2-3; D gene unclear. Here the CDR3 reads CASSVDGRSTDTQYF. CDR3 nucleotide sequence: TGTGCCAGCAGCGTAGACGGACGAAGCACAGATACGCAGTATTTT. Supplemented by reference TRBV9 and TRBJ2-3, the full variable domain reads DSGVTQTPKHLITATGQRVTLRCSPRSGDLSVYWYQQSLDQGLQFLIQYYNGEERAKGNILERFSAQQFPDLHSELNLSSLELGDSALYFCASSVDGRSTDTQYFGPGTRLTVL.